The 25 T cell receptor beta chains below all came from one sample that was sequenced in a study of blood T cell repertoires in COVID-19. Only in-frame clones appear in the TCRdb table, and some are missing; sequencing was by immunoSEQ multiplex PCR. The table lists a few hundred thousand clones, approximately 88% of them singletons, with just under 9% in the top ten. Sequencing was performed on PBMCs or T cells enriched from blood (not recorded which). The receptors stem from a woman aged 18-29 years who had recovered from COVID-19.

The rearrangement joins TRBV9 to TRBJ2-7, with a tentative D call TRBD1 (6 bases). There are 14 residues in the CDR3. Germline values: CDR1 SGDLS, CDR2 YYNGEE. V was trimmed by 5 bases and J by 2 bases, leaving 14 bases between them. The CDR3 DNA reads as TGTGCCAGCAGTGGGACAAGCTGGCCCTACGAGCAGTACTTC. It translates to CASSGTSWPYEQYF.

The chain uses TRBV29-1 and TRBJ1-3; the D is unclear. This CDR3 region has 12 residues. CDR1 and CDR2 from the germline V gene are SQVTM and ANQGSEA. V lost 5 bases and J lost 4, with 9 bases in between. The chain's CDR3 is CSVRSPGNTIYF. DNA of the CDR3: TGCAGCGTTCGGAGCCCCGGAAACACCATATATTTT.

The V gene is TRBV4-1, the J gene TRBJ2-5; 10 bases line up with TRBD2. Germline CDR1 is MGHRA and CDR2 is YSYEKL. V lost 2 bases to trimming and J lost 5 bases; unmatched junction nucleotides: 8. The CDR3 runs to 16 residues. The CDR3 region has the DNA TGCGCCAGCAGCCAAAGCAGCGGGGGGGCCTGGGAGACCCAGTACTTC. Its translation: CASSQSSGGAWETQYF.

The J gene is TRBJ2-1, the V gene TRBV24-1; 10 bases agree with TRBD1. The CDR3 sequence is 18 residues long. The germline CDR1 and CDR2 sequences are KGHDR and SFDVKD. Trimming cost V 5 bases and J 0 bases; bases outside gene matches: 9. The CDR3 protein is CATSVQDRGKSSYNEQFF. CDR3 nucleotide sequence: TGTGCCACCAGTGTACAGGACAGGGGGAAGAGCTCCTACAATGAGCAGTTCTTC.

This clone was detected once. The V gene is TRBV6-2 or TRBV6-3, the J gene TRBJ2-3, with D tentatively TRBD2 (6 bases). V was pared by 5 bases and J by 4 bases, with 19 bases between. The CDR3 is made up of 16 amino acids. Germline loops: CDR1 MNHEY, CDR2 SVGEGT. The CDR3 reads CASSPRLGMSADTQYF. The CDR3 DNA sequence: TGTGCCAGCAGTCCCCGACTAGGCATGAGCGCAGATACGCAGTATTTT.

This clone has only one observation. This sequence joins TRBV4-1 and TRBJ1-1; D uncertain. Trimming took off 3 bases at V and 4 bases at J, with 15 bases between the two ends. This CDR3 has 15 residues. Germline lookup yields CDR1 MGHRA and CDR2 YSYEKL. The CDR3 loop is CASSHGVRQVTEAFF. CDR3 sequence (DNA): TGCGCCAGCAGCCACGGTGTCCGACAAGTCACTGAAGCTTTCTTT.

The rearrangement uses TRBV21-1 and TRBJ1-6; TRBD1 is the table's D call, not checked against the DNA. TRBV21-1 represents a pseudogene. The CDR3 runs to 15 residues. CDR3 amino acids: CASSFWTGINSPLHF. CDR3 DNA sequence: TGTGCCAGCAGCTTTTGGACAGGGATTAATTCACCCCTCCACTTT.

The chain is built from TRBV28 and TRBJ1-5; maybe TRBD1 (5 bases). Germline V gene sequence: CDR1 MDHEN, CDR2 SYDVKM. CDR3 length: 17 amino acids. The V end lost 5 bases, the J end lost 3 bases, and 20 bases lay between the germline ends. CDR3 coding DNA: TGTGCCAGCAGTATACGTGTGAGGCAGGGCAACAATCAGCCCCAGCATTTT. Translated, it gives CASSIRVRQGNNQPQHF.

The V and J genes are TRBV19 and TRBJ2-7, with 8 bases aligning to TRBD1. Germline assignment: CDR1 LNHDA and CDR2 SQIVND (reference sequence). The CDR3 runs 15 residues. V lost 6 bases and J lost 3; bases outside the gene matches: 10. The CDR3 DNA follows: TGTGCCAGTAGGAAACCAGGGGGCAACAACTACGAGCAGTACTTC. Translation: CASRKPGGNNYEQYF.

The chain couples TRBV7-9 to TRBJ2-7; 7 bases align to TRBD1. Germline assignment: CDR1 SEHNR and CDR2 FQNEAQ (reference sequence). The J segment lost 0 bases and the V segment lost 5 bases, leaving 10 bases of the junction unmatched. The CDR3 covers 16 residues. The chain's CDR3 is CASSAPGQVLSYEQYF. For the CDR3, the DNA is TGTGCCAGCAGCGCACCAGGACAGGTCCTCTCCTACGAGCAGTACTTC.

This clone has only a few counts. The chain employs TRBV5-5 and TRBJ1-3; no clear D gene. This CDR3 spans 14 amino acids. Deletions cut 0 bases from V and 3 bases from J, with 7 bases between. The germline CDR1 and CDR2 sequences are SGHKS and YYEKEE (reference sequence). The CDR3: CASSLADYGNTIYF. The CDR3 DNA reads TGTGCCAGCAGCTTGGCCGACTATGGAAACACCATATATTTT.

V gene TRBV7-2 combines with J gene TRBJ1-4; D is possibly TRBD1 (6 bases). Between the trimmed V and J ends, which lost 5 bases and 5 bases, there was a span of 18 bases. The V gene's germline CDR1 is SGHTA and CDR2 FQGNSA. The CDR3 is made up of 16 amino acids. The CDR3 is CASSAGARGINEKLFF. As DNA, the CDR3 is TGTGCCAGCAGCGCGGGGGCGAGGGGGATAAATGAAAAACTGTTTTTT.

The chain combines TRBV6-1 with TRBJ2-5; 9 positions agree with TRBD1. The germline CDR1 and CDR2 sequences are MNHNS and SASEGT. The CDR3 has 18 residues. Losses at the gene ends were 2 bases for V and 5 bases for J; bases not matched to a gene: 15. The CDR3 is CASSEPDSGDRVMETQYF. The CDR3 DNA reads TGTGCCAGCAGTGAACCCGATTCTGGGGACAGGGTTATGGAGACCCAGTACTTC.

This rearrangement joins TRBV30 to TRBJ1-2; D is unresolved. CDR3 size: 11 residues. Trimming cost V 5 bases and J 1 base, with 5 bases left between them. CDR1 is GTSNPN, CDR2 SVGIG, per germline (reference sequence). The CDR3 coding sequence is TGTGCCTGGGGTATTAACTATGGCTACACCTTC. Translation gives CAWGINYGYTF.

V and J are TRBV3-1 (or the pseudogene TRBV3-2) and TRBJ1-2; D is undetermined. The germline CDR1 and CDR2 sequences are LGHDT and YNNKEL (reference sequence). The CDR3 covers 13 residues. V lost 1 base and J 6 bases, leaving 9 bases between the germline ends. The CDR3 loop reads CASSQGATDGYTF. CDR3 sequence (DNA): TGTGCCAGCAGCCAAGGGGCCACGGATGGCTACACCTTC.

The rearrangement joins TRBV7-6 to TRBJ1-1, with 8 bases matching TRBD1. J lost 8 bases, V lost 5 bases, and 10 bases had no gene match. The germline gives CDR1 SGHVS, CDR2 FNYEAQ. This CDR3 has 14 amino acids. CDR3 in amino acids: CASSPTGTGSEAFF. CDR3 coding DNA: TGTGCCAGCAGCCCCACCGGGACAGGTTCCGAAGCTTTCTTT.

This clone turned up a few times. This chain links TRBV28 with TRBJ1-4; no firm D call. Germline assignment: CDR1 MDHEN and CDR2 SYDVKM. V dropped 3 bases and J dropped 8 bases, with 4 bases sitting between them. The CDR3 is 11 amino acids. The CDR3 reads CASSFTEKLFF. CDR3 DNA sequence: TGTGCCAGCAGTTTTACAGAAAAACTGTTTTTT.

The CDR3, as DNA: TGTGCCAGCAGTGACGACAGGGGGCTTCATGAGCAGTTCTTC. It translates to CASSDDRGLHEQFF. The chain joins TRBV2 to TRBJ2-1, with 10 bases aligning to TRBD1. The CDR3 runs 14 residues. The trim removed 3 bases at V and 8 bases at J, leaving 4 bases unmatched. The V gene's germline CDR1 is SNHLY and CDR2 FYNNEI.

The chain uses TRBV6-5 and TRBJ2-7; TRBD2 agrees at 12 bases. Trimming cost V 5 bases and J 3 bases; bases outside gene matches: 5. The CDR3 has 15 residues. The germline CDR1 and CDR2 sequences are MNHEY and SVGAGI. The CDR3 nucleotides are TGTGCCAGCAGTCCCTCGACTAGCGGGGGCTACGAGCAGTACTTC. Its translation is CASSPSTSGGYEQYF.

The chain uses TRBV28 and TRBJ1-3; D may be TRBD1 (5 bases). CDR1 and CDR2 (germline): MDHEN, SYDVKM. The CDR3 runs 15 residues. The germline V and J ends were trimmed by 5 bases and 2 bases, with 13 bases remaining between them. The CDR3 here is CASSRLTDPGNTIYF. CDR3 sequence (DNA): TGTGCCAGCAGTCGCCTGACAGATCCTGGAAACACCATATATTTT.

The CDR3 coding sequence is TGTGCCAGCAGCTTAATAGCCCTTGGAGTAGCGGGGGGCCTGGGCGGGGAGCTGTTTTTT. Amino acid sequence: CASSLIALGVAGGLGGELFF. This rearrangement joins TRBV7-8 to TRBJ2-2; 10 nucleotides match TRBD2. In germline, CDR1 is SGHVS, CDR2 FQNEAQ. V lost 2 bases, J lost 7 bases, and 19 bases stayed unmatched. The CDR3 spans 20 residues.

V is TRBV5-1 and J is TRBJ2-6; 11 nucleotides match TRBD1. CDR1 and CDR2 from the germline V gene are SGHRS and YFSETQ. This CDR3 has 16 amino acids. V lost 3 bases to trimming and J lost 3 bases; unmatched junction nucleotides: 2. CDR3 residues: CASSWTGGGGANVLTF. The DNA for the CDR3 is TGCGCCAGCAGCTGGACAGGGGGCGGTGGGGCCAACGTCCTGACTTTC.

V usage is TRBV27 and J usage is TRBJ1-2; perhaps TRBD1 as D (6 bases). Trimming took off 3 bases at V and 4 bases at J, with 9 bases between the two ends. The CDR3 length is 13 residues. Germline CDR1 MNHEY, CDR2 SMNVEV (reference sequence). The CDR3 DNA is TGTGCCAGCAGTTTGAGGGGGTCCTATGGCTACACCTTC. Protein: CASSLRGSYGYTF.

The chain combines TRBV11-2 with TRBJ2-1; TRBD2 aligns across 9 bases. The CDR3 has 13 amino acids. Germline V gene data show CDR1 as SGHAT and CDR2 as FQNNGV. Unmatched junction bases numbered 2, after V lost 3 bases and J lost 8 bases. The DNA for the CDR3 is TGTGCCAGCAGCTTGGCGGGAGGGGATGAGCAGTTCTTC. It encodes CASSLAGGDEQFF.

The V call is TRBV18, the J call TRBJ1-4; D not certain. The germline CDR1 and CDR2 sequences are KGHSH and LQKENI. The CDR3 spans 15 residues. V lost 3 bases and J lost 0, with 8 bases in between. For the CDR3, the DNA is TGTGCCAGCTCACCGTCAGGCCCAACTAATGAAAAACTGTTTTTT. This translates into CASSPSGPTNEKLFF.